This T cell receptor (beta chain) was sequenced during a study of cytomegalovirus exposure and HLA in healthy donors. Notes on the study in general: Reportedly, cytomegalovirus status was diagnosed with high sensitivity and specificity. A few CMV-associated chains were confirmed in vitro to be specific for CMV antigens. In most subjects, TCR beta sequences reportedly gave accurate predictions of HLA-A and HLA-B alleles.

This CDR3 contains 13 residues. The germline CDR1 and CDR2 sequences are MRHNA and SNTAGT. V lost 4 bases to trimming and J lost 1 base, with 7 bases between them. To note about this clone: Antigen unknown.

PCR used 60 Vbeta primers and 13 Jbeta primers. Some clones are missing from TCRdb's copy, which holds only in-frame ones; the method was immunoSEQ multiplex PCR. Of 120,000 or so clones in the sample, roughly 76% are singletons; the top ten hold about 3.3%. The chain recombines TRBV6-4 with TRBJ1-1; no clear D. This TCR came from a woman aged 50 to 60 in good health and CMV-seronegative. The sequenced sample consisted of PBMCs. In DNA, the CDR3 is TGTGCCAGCAGTGTAGGAGCGAACACTGAAGCTTTCTTT. This gives the protein CASSVGANTEAFF.